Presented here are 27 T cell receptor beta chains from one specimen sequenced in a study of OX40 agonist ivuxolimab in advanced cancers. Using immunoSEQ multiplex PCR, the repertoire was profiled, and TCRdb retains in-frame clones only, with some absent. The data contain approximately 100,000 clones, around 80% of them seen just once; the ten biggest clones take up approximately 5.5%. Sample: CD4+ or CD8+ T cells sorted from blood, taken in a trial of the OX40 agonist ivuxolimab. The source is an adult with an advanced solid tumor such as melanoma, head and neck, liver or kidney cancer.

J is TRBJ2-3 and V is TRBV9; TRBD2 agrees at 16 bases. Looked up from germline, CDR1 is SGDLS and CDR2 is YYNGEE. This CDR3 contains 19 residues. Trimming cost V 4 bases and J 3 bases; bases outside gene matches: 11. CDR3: CASSPGTSGGAFRTDTQYF. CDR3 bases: TGTGCCAGCAGCCCAGGGACTAGCGGGGGGGCCTTTAGGACAGATACGCAGTATTTT.

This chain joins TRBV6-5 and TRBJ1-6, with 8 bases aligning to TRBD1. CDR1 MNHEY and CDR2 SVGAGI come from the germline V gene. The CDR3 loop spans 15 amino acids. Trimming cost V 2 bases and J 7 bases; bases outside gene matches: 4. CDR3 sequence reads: CASSYEGTGNSPLHF. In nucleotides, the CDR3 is TGTGCCAGCAGTTACGAGGGGACAGGCAATTCACCCCTCCACTTT.

In nucleotides, the CDR3 is TGTGCCAGCAGTTTTTACAGGGAGGGGGAGCTGTTTTTT. It encodes CASSFYREGELFF. V is TRBV2 and J is TRBJ2-2; a weak D match, TRBD1 (6 bases). The V and J ends lost 5 bases and 8 bases respectively, with 12 bases between them. The CDR3 extends over 13 amino acids. Germline CDR1 reads SNHLY; CDR2 reads FYNNEI.

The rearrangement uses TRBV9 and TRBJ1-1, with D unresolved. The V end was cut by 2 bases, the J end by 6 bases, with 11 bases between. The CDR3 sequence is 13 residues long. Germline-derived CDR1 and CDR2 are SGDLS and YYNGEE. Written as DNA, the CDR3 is TGTGCCAGCAGCGTGGTGGTGGGCGCTGAAGCTTTCTTT. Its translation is CASSVVVGAEAFF.

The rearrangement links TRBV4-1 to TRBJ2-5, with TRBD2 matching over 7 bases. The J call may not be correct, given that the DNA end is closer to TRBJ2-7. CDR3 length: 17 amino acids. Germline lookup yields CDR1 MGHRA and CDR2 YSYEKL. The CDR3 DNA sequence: TGCGCCAGCAGCCAAGAGGGAGCGAGCGGGGCGAGGGACGAGCAGTACTTC. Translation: CASSQEGASGARDEQYF.

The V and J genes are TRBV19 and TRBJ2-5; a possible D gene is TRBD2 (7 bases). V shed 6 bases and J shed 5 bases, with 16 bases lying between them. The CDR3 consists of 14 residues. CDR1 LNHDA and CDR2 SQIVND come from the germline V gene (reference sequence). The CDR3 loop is CASRGGGGVETQYF. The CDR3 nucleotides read TGTGCCAGTAGGGGAGGGGGAGGGGTGGAGACCCAGTACTTC.

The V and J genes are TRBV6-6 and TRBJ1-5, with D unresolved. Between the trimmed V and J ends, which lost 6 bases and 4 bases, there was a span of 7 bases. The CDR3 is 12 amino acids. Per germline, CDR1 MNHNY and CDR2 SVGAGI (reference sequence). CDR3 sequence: CASRTLNQPQHF. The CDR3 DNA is TGTGCCAGCAGAACACTAAATCAGCCCCAGCATTTT.

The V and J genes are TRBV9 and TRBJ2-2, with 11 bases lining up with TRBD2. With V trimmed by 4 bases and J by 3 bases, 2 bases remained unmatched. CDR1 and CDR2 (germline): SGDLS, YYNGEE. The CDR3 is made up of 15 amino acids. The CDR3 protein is CASSTSGSYTGELFF. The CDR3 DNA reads TGTGCCAGCAGCACTAGCGGGAGCTACACCGGGGAGCTGTTTTTT.

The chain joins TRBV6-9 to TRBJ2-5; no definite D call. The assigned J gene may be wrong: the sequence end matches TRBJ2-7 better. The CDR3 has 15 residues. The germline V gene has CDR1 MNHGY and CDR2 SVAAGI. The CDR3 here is CASSFPDGISYEQYF. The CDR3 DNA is TGTGCCAGCAGTTTCCCCGATGGGATCTCCTACGAGCAGTACTTC.

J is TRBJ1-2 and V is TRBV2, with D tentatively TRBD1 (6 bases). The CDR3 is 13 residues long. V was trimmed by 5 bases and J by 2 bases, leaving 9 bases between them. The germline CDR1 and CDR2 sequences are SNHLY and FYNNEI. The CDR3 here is CASSRQVNYGYTF. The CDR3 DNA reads TGTGCCAGCAGTCGACAGGTGAACTATGGCTACACCTTC.

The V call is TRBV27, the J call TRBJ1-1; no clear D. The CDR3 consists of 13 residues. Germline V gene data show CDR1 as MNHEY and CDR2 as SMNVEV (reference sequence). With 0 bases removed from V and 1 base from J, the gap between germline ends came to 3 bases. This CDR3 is CASSLSRNTEAFF. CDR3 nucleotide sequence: TGTGCCAGCAGTTTATCGAGGAACACTGAAGCTTTCTTT.

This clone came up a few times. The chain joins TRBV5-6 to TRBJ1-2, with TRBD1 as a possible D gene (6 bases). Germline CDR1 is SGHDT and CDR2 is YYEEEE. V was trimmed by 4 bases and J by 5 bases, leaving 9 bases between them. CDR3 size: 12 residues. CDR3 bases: TGTGCCAGCAGCCAAGGACAGTATGGCTACACCTTC. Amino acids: CASSQGQYGYTF.

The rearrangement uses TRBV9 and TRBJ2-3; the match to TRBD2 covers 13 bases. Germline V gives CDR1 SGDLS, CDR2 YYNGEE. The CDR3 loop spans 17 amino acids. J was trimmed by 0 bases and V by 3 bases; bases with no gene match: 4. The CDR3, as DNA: TGTGCCAGCAGCGGGGGACTAGCGGGAACTAGCACAGATACGCAGTATTTT. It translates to CASSGGLAGTSTDTQYF.

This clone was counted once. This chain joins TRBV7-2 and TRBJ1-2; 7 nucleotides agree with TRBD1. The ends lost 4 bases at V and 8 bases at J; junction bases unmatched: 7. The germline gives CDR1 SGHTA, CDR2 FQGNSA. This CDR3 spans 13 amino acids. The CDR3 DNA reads TGTGCCAGCAGCTCTACAGGGGCCGTCGGCTACACCTTC. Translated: CASSSTGAVGYTF.

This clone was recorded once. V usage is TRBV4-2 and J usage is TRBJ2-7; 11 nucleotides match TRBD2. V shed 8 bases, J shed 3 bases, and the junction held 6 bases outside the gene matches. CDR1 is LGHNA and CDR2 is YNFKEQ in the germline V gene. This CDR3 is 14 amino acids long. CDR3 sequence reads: CASGPGLADYEQYF. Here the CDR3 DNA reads TGTGCCAGCGGCCCGGGACTAGCGGACTACGAGCAGTACTTC.

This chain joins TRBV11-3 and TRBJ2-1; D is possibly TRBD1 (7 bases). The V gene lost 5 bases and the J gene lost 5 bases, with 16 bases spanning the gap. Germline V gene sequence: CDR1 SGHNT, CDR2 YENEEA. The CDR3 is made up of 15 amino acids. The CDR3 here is CASSRGGTANNEQFF. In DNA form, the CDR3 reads TGTGCCAGCAGCAGGGGCGGGACAGCTAACAATGAGCAGTTCTTC. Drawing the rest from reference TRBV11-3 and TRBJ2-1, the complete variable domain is EAGVVQSPRYKIIEKKQPVAFWCNPISGHNTLYWYLQNLGQGPELLIRYENEEAVDDSQLPKDRFSAERLKGVDSTLKIQPAELGDSAVYLCASSRGGTANNEQFFGPGTRLTVL.

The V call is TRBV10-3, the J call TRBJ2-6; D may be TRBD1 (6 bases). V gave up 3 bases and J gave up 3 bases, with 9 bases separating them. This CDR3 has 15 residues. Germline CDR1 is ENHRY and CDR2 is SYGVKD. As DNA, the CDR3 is TGTGCCATCAGTGAACAGGGCGGTGGGGCCAACGTCCTGACTTTC. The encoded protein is CAISEQGGGANVLTF.

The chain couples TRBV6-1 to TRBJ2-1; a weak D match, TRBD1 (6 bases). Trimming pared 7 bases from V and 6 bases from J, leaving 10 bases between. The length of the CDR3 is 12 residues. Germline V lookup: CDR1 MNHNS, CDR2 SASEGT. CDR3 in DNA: TGTGCCAGCACTTTGGGGGCCAATGAGCAGTTCTTC. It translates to CASTLGANEQFF.

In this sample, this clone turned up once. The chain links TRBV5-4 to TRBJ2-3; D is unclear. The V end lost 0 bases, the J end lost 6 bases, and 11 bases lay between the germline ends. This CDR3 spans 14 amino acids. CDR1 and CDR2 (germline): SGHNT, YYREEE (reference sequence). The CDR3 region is CASSLVDPADTQYF. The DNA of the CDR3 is TGTGCCAGCAGCTTGGTAGATCCTGCCGATACGCAGTATTTT.

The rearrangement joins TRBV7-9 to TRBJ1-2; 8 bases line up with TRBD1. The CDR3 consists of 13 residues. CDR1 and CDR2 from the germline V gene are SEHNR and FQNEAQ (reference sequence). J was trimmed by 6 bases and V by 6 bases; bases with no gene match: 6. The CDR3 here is CASRTYRGDGYTF. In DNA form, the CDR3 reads TGTGCCAGCAGAACGTACAGGGGGGATGGCTACACCTTC.

This CDR3 reads CASSLSGGEGYEQYF. The CDR3 DNA follows: TGTGCCAGCAGCTTATCGGGGGGAGAAGGGTACGAGCAGTACTTC. The chain is built from TRBV7-2 and TRBJ2-7; TRBD2 agrees at 7 bases. The CDR3 consists of 15 residues. Looked up from germline, CDR1 is SGHTA and CDR2 is FQGNSA. J gave up 4 bases and V 2 bases, and 8 bases lay outside the gene matches.

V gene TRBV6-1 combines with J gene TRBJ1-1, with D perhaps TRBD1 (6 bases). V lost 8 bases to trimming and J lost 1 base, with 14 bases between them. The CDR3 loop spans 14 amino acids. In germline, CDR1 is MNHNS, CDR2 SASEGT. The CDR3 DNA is TGTGCCAGCGACCTCAGGGGCAGGAACACTGAAGCTTTCTTT. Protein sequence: CASDLRGRNTEAFF.

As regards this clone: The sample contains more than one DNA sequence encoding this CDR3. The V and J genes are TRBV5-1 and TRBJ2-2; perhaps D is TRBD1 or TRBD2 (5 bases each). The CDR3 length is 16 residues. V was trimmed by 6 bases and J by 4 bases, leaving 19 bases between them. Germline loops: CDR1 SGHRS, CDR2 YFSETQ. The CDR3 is CASTMNPGSGTGELFF. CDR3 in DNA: TGCGCCAGCACTATGAACCCAGGGAGTGGCACCGGGGAGCTGTTTTTT.

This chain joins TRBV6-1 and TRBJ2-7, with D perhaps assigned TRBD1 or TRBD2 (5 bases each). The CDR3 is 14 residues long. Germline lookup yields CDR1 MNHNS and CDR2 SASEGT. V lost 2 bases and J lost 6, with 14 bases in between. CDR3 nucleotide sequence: TGTGCCAGCAGTGAAACCATGGGGGTTGGCGAGCAGTACTTC. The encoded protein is CASSETMGVGEQYF.

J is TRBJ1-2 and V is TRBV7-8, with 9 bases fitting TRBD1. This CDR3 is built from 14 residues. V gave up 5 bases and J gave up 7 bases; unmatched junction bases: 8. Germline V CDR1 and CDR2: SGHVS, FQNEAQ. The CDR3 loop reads CASSVGQGIGGYTF. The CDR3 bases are TGTGCCAGCAGCGTGGGACAGGGCATCGGTGGCTACACCTTC.

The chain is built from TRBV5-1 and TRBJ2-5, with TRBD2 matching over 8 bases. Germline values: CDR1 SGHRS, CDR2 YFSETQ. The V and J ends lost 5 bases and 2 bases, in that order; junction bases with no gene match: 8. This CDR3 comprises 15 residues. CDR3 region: CASSQGLAIQETQYF. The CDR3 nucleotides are TGCGCCAGCAGTCAAGGACTAGCAATTCAAGAGACCCAGTACTTC.

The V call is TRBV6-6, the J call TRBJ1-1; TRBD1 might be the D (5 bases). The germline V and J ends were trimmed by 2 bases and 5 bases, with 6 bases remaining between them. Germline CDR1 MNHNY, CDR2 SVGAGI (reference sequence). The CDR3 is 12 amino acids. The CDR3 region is CASSYKGTEAFF. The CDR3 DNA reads TGTGCCAGCAGTTACAAGGGGACTGAAGCTTTCTTT.